The 24 T cell receptor beta chains listed next were all sequenced from one sample in a study of T cell responses to AZD1222 COVID-19 vaccine (dated by TCRdb to 2020 to 2023). Library preparation employed the immunoSEQ multiplex PCR assay. The clones in this table, taken by TCRdb from immuneACCESS, are in-frame only. Not every clone is retained; where verified, under half of the shortfall comes from an unresolved V gene, and the cause of the rest is unknown. This sample lists about 97,000 clones; around nine tenths were detected once. Approximately 7.5% of the sample comes from the top ten. The meaning of the sample's time point label: baseline before first vaccination. Sequencing was performed on peripheral blood, taken on day 0 of AZD1222 vaccination. These receptors were taken from an adult in good health.

This clone was detected once. The chain recombines TRBV7-2 with TRBJ1-2; 12 positions agree with TRBD1. With V trimmed by 5 bases and J by 7 bases, 5 bases remained unmatched. Looked up from germline, CDR1 is SGHTA and CDR2 is FQGNSA. The CDR3 loop spans 14 amino acids. CDR3 protein: CASSPGTGGLGYTF. The CDR3 DNA reads as TGTGCCAGCAGCCCCGGGACAGGGGGCCTTGGCTACACCTTC.

The chain couples TRBV7-9 to TRBJ2-1, with 8 bases matching TRBD1. Per the germline V gene, CDR1 is SEHNR and CDR2 is FQNEAQ (reference sequence). This CDR3 comprises 13 residues. V shed 4 bases, J shed 7 bases, and the junction held 3 bases outside the gene matches. CDR3 in amino acids: CASSSQGANEQFF. As DNA, the CDR3 is TGTGCCAGCAGCTCCCAGGGGGCGAATGAGCAGTTCTTC.

The chain has TRBV5-8 and TRBJ1-3; perhaps TRBD1 as D (6 bases). The V end lost 6 bases, the J end lost 1 base, and 14 bases lay between the germline ends. The CDR3 covers 15 residues. The germline CDR1 and CDR2 sequences are SGHTS and YDEGEE. The CDR3 nucleotides are TGTGCCAGCACTCCGCGGGGGCGGTCTGGAAACACCATATATTTT. Translation gives CASTPRGRSGNTIYF.

The V call is TRBV5-5, the J call TRBJ1-3; possible D gene TRBD1, 6 bases. CDR3 length: 20 amino acids. Trimming stripped 4 bases from V and 0 bases from J, with 26 bases between. The germline V gene has CDR1 SGHKS and CDR2 YYEKEE (reference sequence). The CDR3 protein is CASSPRVLMEYRDSGNTIYF. The CDR3 DNA is TGTGCCAGCAGCCCGAGGGTGCTGATGGAATACAGGGACTCTGGAAACACCATATATTTT. The complete variable domain, with remaining parts taken from reference TRBV5-5 and TRBJ1-3, reads DAGVTQSPTHLIKTRGQQVTLRCSPISGHKSVSWYQQVLGQGPQFIFQYYEKEERGRGNFPDRFSARQFPNYSSELNVNALLLGDSALYLCASSPRVLMEYRDSGNTIYFGEGSWLTVV.

The V call is TRBV11-3, the J call TRBJ2-1; no clear D. The V and J ends lost 3 bases and 6 bases respectively, with 6 bases between them. Germline CDR1 SGHNT, CDR2 YENEEA. The CDR3 extends over 12 amino acids. DNA of the CDR3: TGTGCCAGCAGCTTGGTAGGCAATGAGCAGTTCTTC. Its protein product is CASSLVGNEQFF.

V is TRBV14 and J is TRBJ1-2; 8 bases map to TRBD1. The CDR3 sequence is 13 residues long. V lost 4 bases to trimming and J lost 14 bases; unmatched junction nucleotides: 12. Germline assignment: CDR1 SGHDN and CDR2 FVKESK. The CDR3 here is CASSPPGQVPLTF. In DNA, the CDR3 is TGTGCCAGCAGCCCGCCGGGACAGGTGCCTTTGACCTTC.

The chain recombines TRBV6-5 with TRBJ1-1, with 9 bases identical to TRBD1. The CDR3 extends over 12 amino acids. V shed 7 bases, J shed 7 bases, and the junction held 4 bases outside the gene matches. CDR1 MNHEY and CDR2 SVGAGI come from the germline V gene. CDR3 sequence reads: CASNRDRVEAFF. The CDR3 coding sequence is TGTGCCAGCAACAGGGACAGGGTTGAAGCTTTCTTT.

The chain couples TRBV6-2 or TRBV6-3 to TRBJ1-5; possible D gene TRBD1, 5 bases. The CDR3 totals 14 residues. V dropped 2 bases and J dropped 9 bases, with 14 bases sitting between them. Looked up from germline, CDR1 is MNHEY and CDR2 is SVGEGT. This chain's CDR3 is CASSYGGRRRPQHF. Written as DNA, the CDR3 is TGTGCCAGCAGTTACGGGGGACGCCGCAGGCCCCAGCATTTT.

The gene calls are TRBV5-1 and TRBJ2-7; D is possibly TRBD2 (6 bases). CDR3 length equals 13 residues. Between the trimmed V and J ends, which lost 3 bases and 3 bases, there was a span of 10 bases. CDR1 SGHRS and CDR2 YFSETQ come from the germline V gene. The CDR3 reads CASSSAGLYEQYF. Here the CDR3 DNA reads TGCGCCAGCAGCTCCGCGGGACTCTACGAGCAGTACTTC.

The chain combines TRBV9 with TRBJ2-7, with D possibly matching TRBD1 (5 bases). This CDR3 contains 13 residues. V was shortened by 2 bases and J by 6 bases, with 12 bases between the two germline ends. Germline CDR1 reads SGDLS; CDR2 reads YYNGEE. CDR3 bases: TGTGCCAGCAGCGTCCTGATGCAGGGCGAGCAGTACTTC. This sequence encodes CASSVLMQGEQYF.

J is TRBJ2-1 and V is TRBV19; 10 bases map to TRBD1. With V trimmed by 3 bases and J by 9 bases, 5 bases remained unmatched. The CDR3 has 14 residues. Looked up from germline, CDR1 is LNHDA and CDR2 is SQIVND (reference sequence). The CDR3 region is CASSMGQGSGEQFF. CDR3 bases: TGTGCCAGTAGTATGGGACAGGGGTCGGGTGAGCAGTTCTTC. The full variable domain, completed using reference TRBV19 and TRBJ2-1, is DGGITQSPKYLFRKEGQNVTLSCEQNLNHDAMYWYRQDPGQGLRLIYYSQIVNDFQKGDIAEGYSVSREKKESFPLTVTSAQKNPTAFYLCASSMGQGSGEQFFGPGTRLTVL.

The CDR3 DNA is TGTGCCAGCAGGCCGATGACAGACGATGGCTACACCTTC. Encoded protein: CASRPMTDDGYTF. The chain recombines TRBV9 with TRBJ1-2; tentative D call: TRBD1 (5 bases). CDR1 SGDLS and CDR2 YYNGEE come from the germline V gene. V shed 5 bases and J shed 6 bases, with 14 bases lying between them. This CDR3 contains 13 residues.

The gene calls are TRBV7-8 and TRBJ1-1, with D uncertain. Germline CDR1 reads SGHVS; CDR2 reads FQNEAQ. The CDR3 is 14 residues long. V gave up 2 bases and J gave up 8 bases, with 15 bases separating them. The CDR3 DNA sequence: TGTGCCAGCAGCTTAAGTGTGTCGGGATACGAAGCTTTCTTT. Translation: CASSLSVSGYEAFF.

The chain carries TRBV1 and TRBJ1-5; the table's D call of TRBD1 was not tested on the DNA. TRBV1 is a listed pseudogene. The CDR3 length is 16 residues. CDR3 residues: CTSSQEGRGKNQPQHF. CDR3 DNA: TGCACCAGCAGCCAAGAGGGTAGGGGGAAAAATCAGCCCCAGCATTTT.

This clone was counted once. This chain joins TRBV9 and TRBJ2-7; D gene ambiguous. CDR1 SGDLS and CDR2 YYNGEE come from the germline V gene. CDR3 length equals 14 residues. The V gene lost 0 bases and the J gene lost 1 base, with 8 bases spanning the gap. CDR3 sequence (DNA): TGTGCCAGCAGCGTAGAGGCCAAGTCCTACGAGCAGTACTTC. Amino acids: CASSVEAKSYEQYF.

In this sample, this clone turned up once. J is TRBJ2-1 and V is TRBV24-1; no clear D gene. Trimming cost V 5 bases and J 0 bases, with 13 bases left between them. CDR3 length: 16 amino acids. The germline gives CDR1 KGHDR, CDR2 SFDVKD. The CDR3 protein is CATSALEISSYNEQFF. The CDR3 nucleotides are TGTGCCACCAGTGCACTGGAGATCAGCTCCTACAATGAGCAGTTCTTC.

This clone was seen more than once but under ten times. The V and J genes are TRBV28 and TRBJ2-3; 8 positions agree with TRBD1. Germline CDR1 reads MDHEN; CDR2 reads SYDVKM. Unmatched junction bases numbered 4, after V lost 5 bases and J lost 6 bases. This CDR3 contains 13 residues. The CDR3 reads CASSRTGSDTQYF. In DNA, the CDR3 is TGTGCCAGCAGTCGGACAGGGTCGGATACGCAGTATTTT.

The chain uses TRBV19 and TRBJ2-6; 8 nucleotides agree with TRBD2. Germline values: CDR1 LNHDA, CDR2 SQIVND (reference sequence). The V segment lost 7 bases and the J segment 0 bases; nucleotides outside the gene matches: 5. The CDR3 is 16 residues long. CDR3 sequence: CASKAGEHSGANVLTF. DNA of the CDR3: TGTGCCAGTAAAGCGGGGGAGCACTCTGGGGCCAACGTCCTGACTTTC.

The V call is TRBV2, the J call TRBJ2-5; D is perhaps TRBD2 (5 bases). V shed 5 bases and J shed 7 bases, with 11 bases lying between them. Looked up from germline, CDR1 is SNHLY and CDR2 is FYNNEI. This CDR3 comprises 12 residues. CDR3 in DNA: TGTGCCAGCAGTAACGTCCGGGGGACCCAGTACTTC. This sequence encodes CASSNVRGTQYF.

The chain combines TRBV27 with TRBJ2-6, with no clear D. The germline gives CDR1 MNHEY, CDR2 SMNVEV (reference sequence). The CDR3 totals 18 residues. V gave up 2 bases and J gave up 0 bases, with 14 bases separating them. The CDR3 region has the DNA TGTGCCAGCAGTTTAAAAGCCACAGCTTACTCTGGGGCCAACGTCCTGACTTTC. Translation gives CASSLKATAYSGANVLTF.

The CDR3 sequence: CASSQTRGQGSFEQYF. The CDR3, as DNA: TGTGCCAGCAGCCAAACGAGGGGGCAGGGGTCTTTCGAGCAGTACTTC. V usage is TRBV3-1 (or the pseudogene TRBV3-2) and J usage is TRBJ2-7, with 7 bases matching TRBD1. The CDR3 has 16 amino acids. With V trimmed by 2 bases and J by 6 bases, 13 bases remained unmatched. The germline gives CDR1 LGHDT, CDR2 YNNKEL (reference sequence).

The rearrangement joins TRBV3-1 (or the pseudogene TRBV3-2) to TRBJ2-7; 8 bases map to TRBD1. The CDR3 sequence is 15 residues long. The J segment lost 6 bases and the V segment lost 1 base, leaving 8 bases of the junction unmatched. From germline, CDR1 is LGHDT and CDR2 YNNKEL (reference sequence). In DNA, the CDR3 is TGTGCCAGCAGCCAAGTTACAGGGGGAAAGGGCGAGCAGTACTTC. Encoded protein: CASSQVTGGKGEQYF.

The chain couples TRBV10-3 to TRBJ1-2; D is unresolved. Per the germline V gene, CDR1 is ENHRY and CDR2 is SYGVKD. V was trimmed by 7 bases and J by 4 bases, leaving 10 bases between them. The length of the CDR3 is 12 residues. The CDR3: CAITGEGYGYTF. The CDR3 region has the DNA TGTGCCATCACCGGTGAAGGCTATGGCTACACCTTC.

The chain recombines TRBV6-2 or TRBV6-3 with TRBJ2-7; D is possibly TRBD2 (5 bases). V was clipped by 6 bases and J by 7 bases, with 16 bases between them. In germline, CDR1 is MNHEY, CDR2 SVGEGT. There are 13 residues in the CDR3. CDR3: CASSPSSTGEQYF. CDR3 bases: TGTGCCAGCAGCCCCTCCAGCACGGGGGAGCAGTACTTC.